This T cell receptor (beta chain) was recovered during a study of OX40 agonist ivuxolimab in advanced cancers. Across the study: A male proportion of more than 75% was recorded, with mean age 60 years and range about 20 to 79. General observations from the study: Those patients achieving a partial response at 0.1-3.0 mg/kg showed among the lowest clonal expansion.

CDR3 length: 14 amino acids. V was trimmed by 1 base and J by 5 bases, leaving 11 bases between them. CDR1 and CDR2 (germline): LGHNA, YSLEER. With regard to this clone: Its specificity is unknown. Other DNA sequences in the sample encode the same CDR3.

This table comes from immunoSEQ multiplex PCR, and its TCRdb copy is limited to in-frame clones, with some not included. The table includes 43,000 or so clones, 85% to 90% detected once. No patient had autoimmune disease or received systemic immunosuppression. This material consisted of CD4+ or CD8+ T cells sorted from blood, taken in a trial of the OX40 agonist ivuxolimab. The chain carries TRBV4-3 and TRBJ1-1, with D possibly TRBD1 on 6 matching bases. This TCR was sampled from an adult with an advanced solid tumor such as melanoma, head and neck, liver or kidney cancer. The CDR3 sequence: CASSQGTGRTEAFF. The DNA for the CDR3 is TGCGCCAGCAGCCAAGGAACAGGGCGGACTGAAGCTTTCTTT.